This TCR beta chain was captured in a study of T cell responses to AZD1222 COVID-19 vaccine. Sequencing was performed with immunoSEQ multiplex PCR; in TCRdb, only in-frame clones are kept and a portion is missing. The table has over 130,000 clones, under 90% seen once. V lost 4 bases and J lost 1; bases outside the gene matches: 11. The CDR3 is 16 amino acids. CDR1 is SQVTM and CDR2 is ANQGSEA in the germline V gene. The TCR was taken from an adult who received the AZD1222 COVID-19 vaccine. This chain links TRBV29-1 with TRBJ2-3, with 7 bases matching TRBD1. Material: peripheral blood, obtained 28 days after the second AZD1222 dose. Written as DNA, the CDR3 is TGCAGCGTTGCCCGATCGACAGGGACCGGCACAGATACGCAGTATTTT. It is translated as CSVARSTGTGTDTQYF.